The 19 T cell receptor beta chains below were found in one sample sequenced in a study of OX40 agonist ivuxolimab in advanced cancers. Profiled with immunoSEQ multiplex PCR; TCRdb holds only in-frame clones, not every one. Of under 45,000 clones in the sample, 81% were seen once. The sequences come from CD4+ or CD8+ T cells sorted from blood, collected in a trial of the OX40 agonist ivuxolimab. The receptors here all came from an adult with an advanced solid tumor such as melanoma, head and neck, liver or kidney cancer.

V usage is TRBV28 and J usage is TRBJ1-2, with TRBD1 identical over 9 bases. CDR1 and CDR2 from the germline V gene are MDHEN and SYDVKM. With V trimmed by 5 bases and J by 5 bases, 3 bases remained unmatched. The CDR3 runs 13 residues. The CDR3 sequence: CASSLGQGYGYTF. DNA for the CDR3: TGTGCCAGCAGTCTTGGACAGGGGTATGGCTACACCTTC.

The chain combines TRBV30 with TRBJ1-5; tentatively, D is TRBD1 (5 bases). V dropped 0 bases and J dropped 4 bases, with 7 bases sitting between them. The V gene's germline CDR1 is GTSNPN and CDR2 SVGIG (reference sequence). The CDR3 is made up of 13 amino acids. CDR3 residues: CAWSVGGNQPQHF. CDR3 bases: TGTGCCTGGAGTGTCGGGGGGAATCAGCCCCAGCATTTT. Looking up the rest from reference TRBV30 and TRBJ1-5 gives the full variable domain: SQTIHQWPATLVQPVGSPLSLECTVEGTSNPNLYWYRQAAGRGLQLLFYSVGIGQISSEVPQNLSASRPQDRQFILSSKKLLLSDSGFYLCAWSVGGNQPQHFGDGTRLSIL.

This clone was recorded a few times. The V call is TRBV4-2, the J call TRBJ2-5; 8 positions agree with TRBD2. Germline assignment: CDR1 LGHNA and CDR2 YNFKEQ. V shed 5 bases, J shed 2 bases, and the junction held 7 bases outside the gene matches. The CDR3 is 15 amino acids. The CDR3 spells CASSNRGGIQETQYF. The CDR3, as DNA: TGTGCCAGCAGCAACCGGGGGGGCATACAAGAGACCCAGTACTTC.

The rearrangement joins TRBV9 to TRBJ1-1, with a possible D match to TRBD1 (5 bases). Germline V gene sequence: CDR1 SGDLS, CDR2 YYNGEE. Trimming shortened V by 1 base and J by 4 bases, and 14 bases separated the two germline ends. The CDR3 contains 15 residues. Here the CDR3 reads CASSVSGNGGTEAFF. CDR3 in DNA: TGTGCCAGCAGCGTATCAGGGAACGGGGGCACTGAAGCTTTCTTT. Drawing the rest from reference TRBV9 and TRBJ1-1, the complete variable domain is DSGVTQTPKHLITATGQRVTLRCSPRSGDLSVYWYQQSLDQGLQFLIQYYNGEERAKGNILERFSAQQFPDLHSELNLSSLELGDSALYFCASSVSGNGGTEAFFGQGTRLTVV.

The chain links TRBV29-1 to TRBJ1-2; D ambiguous. Looked up from germline, CDR1 is SQVTM and CDR2 is ANQGSEA. The V end lost 4 bases, the J end lost 8 bases, and 20 bases lay between the germline ends. The CDR3 length is 14 residues. The CDR3 loop reads CSVVGSTSRRGYTF. CDR3 coding DNA: TGCAGCGTTGTCGGCTCGACAAGTCGACGGGGCTACACCTTC. Together with reference TRBV29-1 and TRBJ1-2, the CDR3 gives the full variable domain: SAVISQKPSRDICQRGTSLTIQCQVDSQVTMMFWYRQQPGQSLTLIATANQGSEATYESGFVIDKFPISRPNLTFSTLTVSNMSPEDSSIYLCSVVGSTSRRGYTFGSGTRLTVV.

This chain uses TRBV6-1 with TRBJ2-7; 7 positions agree with TRBD2. CDR1 MNHNS and CDR2 SASEGT come from the germline V gene. The trim removed 0 bases at V and 8 bases at J, leaving 1 base unmatched. The CDR3 covers 12 residues. The CDR3 sequence: CASSEAGGQQYV. The CDR3 region has the DNA TGTGCCAGCAGTGAAGCGGGAGGGCAGCAGTACGTC.

The rearrangement uses TRBV5-4 and TRBJ2-1; TRBD1 or TRBD2 may be the D gene (5 bases each). From germline, CDR1 is SGHNT and CDR2 YYREEE (reference sequence). This CDR3 spans 15 amino acids. V dropped 0 bases and J dropped 3 bases, with 10 bases sitting between them. CDR3 region: CASSLGDALYNEQFF. CDR3 sequence (DNA): TGTGCCAGCAGCTTGGGGGACGCCCTCTACAATGAGCAGTTCTTC.

In nucleotides, the CDR3 is TGTGCCACCAGCAGAGCCTGGACTAGCGGGACCTACGAGCAGTACTTC. Amino acid sequence: CATSRAWTSGTYEQYF. The chain carries TRBV15 and TRBJ2-5, with TRBD2 matching 12 bases. The better agreement between TRBJ2-7 and the DNA end casts doubt on the J call. Germline loops: CDR1 LNHNV, CDR2 YYDKDF (reference sequence). This CDR3 is built from 16 residues.

This clone has just a few counts. The V gene is TRBV6-6, the J gene TRBJ1-2; weak D call: TRBD1 (6 bases). The V gene's germline CDR1 is MNHNY and CDR2 SVGAGI (reference sequence). The CDR3 consists of 12 residues. With 5 bases removed from V and 8 bases from J, the gap between germline ends came to 12 bases. The CDR3 DNA sequence: TGTGCCAGCAGTAACTACAGGGAGGGCTACACCTTC. Protein: CASSNYREGYTF.

This clone was found once. The genes are TRBV4-1 and TRBJ2-1; 8 positions agree with TRBD2. The germline gives CDR1 MGHRA, CDR2 YSYEKL. Losses at the gene ends were 4 bases for V and 4 bases for J; bases not matched to a gene: 12. CDR3 length equals 17 residues. The CDR3 DNA reads as TGCGCCAGCAGCCCTCTCGGATCGGGACTAGTTTACAATGAGCAGTTCTTC. Translated: CASSPLGSGLVYNEQFF.

The chain carries TRBV15 and TRBJ2-7; D is unclear. V gave up 1 base and J gave up 0 bases, with 13 bases separating them. Germline V gives CDR1 LNHNV, CDR2 YYDKDF (reference sequence). CDR3 length: 16 amino acids. The CDR3 DNA follows: TGTGCCACCAGCAGAGTAGTAGCTGTTAGCTCCTACGAGCAGTACTTC. This codes for CATSRVVAVSSYEQYF.

This chain uses TRBV5-6 with TRBJ1-5, with TRBD1 matching 11 bases. V dropped 2 bases and J dropped 6; count of bases not matched to a gene: 7. CDR1 SGHDT and CDR2 YYEEEE come from the germline V gene. The CDR3 length is 16 residues. CDR3 sequence (DNA): TGTGCCAGCAGCTTTTCGGGACAGGGGGGGTTTCAGCCCCAGCATTTT. The encoded protein is CASSFSGQGGFQPQHF.

This clone was observed once. V usage is TRBV28 and J usage is TRBJ2-7; no reliable D call. V was shortened by 5 bases and J by 4 bases, with 6 bases between the two germline ends. Germline CDR1 reads MDHEN; CDR2 reads SYDVKM. The CDR3 length is 11 residues. The CDR3 protein is CASSVQYEQYF. The CDR3 DNA sequence: TGTGCCAGCAGTGTCCAGTACGAGCAGTACTTC.

A few counts support this clone. The gene calls are TRBV7-8 and TRBJ1-5, with 8 bases lining up with TRBD1. CDR1 is SGHVS, CDR2 FQNEAQ, per germline. V dropped 4 bases and J dropped 7; count of bases not matched to a gene: 15. The CDR3 runs 17 residues. The CDR3 DNA follows: TGTGCCAGCAGCTCCCGAGAGGACAGGGACGGGAAACAGCCCCAGCATTTT. It codes for CASSSREDRDGKQPQHF.

The J gene is TRBJ2-3, the V gene TRBV13; 8 bases fit TRBD1. From germline, CDR1 is PRHDT and CDR2 FYEKMQ (reference sequence). The CDR3 sequence is 18 residues long. V shed 0 bases and J 1 base; nucleotides not matched to a gene: 9. The CDR3 bases are TGTGCCAGCAGCTTAGGGCAGGACAGGGCCTTACGCACAGATACGCAGTATTTT. Its protein is CASSLGQDRALRTDTQYF.

The rearrangement joins TRBV10-3 to TRBJ2-1; maybe TRBD1 (6 bases). Germline V gene sequence: CDR1 ENHRY, CDR2 SYGVKD. The germline V and J ends were trimmed by 0 bases and 7 bases, with 7 bases remaining between them. This CDR3 comprises 13 residues. The CDR3: CAISESRGNEQFF. The CDR3, as DNA: TGTGCCATCAGTGAGTCCAGGGGTAATGAGCAGTTCTTC.

The chain joins TRBV5-1 to TRBJ1-3, with D unclear. Germline values: CDR1 SGHRS, CDR2 YFSETQ. V dropped 2 bases and J dropped 0 bases, with 12 bases sitting between them. CDR3 length: 16 amino acids. The chain's CDR3 is CASSLAGPSSGNTIYF. The CDR3 DNA reads TGCGCCAGCAGCTTAGCCGGGCCGAGCTCTGGAAACACCATATATTTT.

The chain recombines TRBV27 with TRBJ2-1; the D gene is possibly TRBD2 (6 bases). Germline assignment: CDR1 MNHEY and CDR2 SMNVEV (reference sequence). V dropped 3 bases and J dropped 9 bases, with 6 bases sitting between them. This CDR3 region has 11 residues. The CDR3 bases are TGTGCCAGCAGTTTGGAGGGTGAGCAGTTCTTC. Residues: CASSLEGEQFF.

This clone has a single count. This chain uses TRBV7-3 with TRBJ2-7; 12 bases fit TRBD2. The J segment lost 2 bases and the V segment lost 5 bases, leaving 4 bases of the junction unmatched. The CDR3 runs to 15 residues. From germline, CDR1 is SGHTA and CDR2 FQGTGA. This CDR3 reads CASSEGLAGTYEQYF. The CDR3 DNA reads TGTGCCAGCAGCGAAGGACTAGCGGGAACCTACGAGCAGTACTTC.